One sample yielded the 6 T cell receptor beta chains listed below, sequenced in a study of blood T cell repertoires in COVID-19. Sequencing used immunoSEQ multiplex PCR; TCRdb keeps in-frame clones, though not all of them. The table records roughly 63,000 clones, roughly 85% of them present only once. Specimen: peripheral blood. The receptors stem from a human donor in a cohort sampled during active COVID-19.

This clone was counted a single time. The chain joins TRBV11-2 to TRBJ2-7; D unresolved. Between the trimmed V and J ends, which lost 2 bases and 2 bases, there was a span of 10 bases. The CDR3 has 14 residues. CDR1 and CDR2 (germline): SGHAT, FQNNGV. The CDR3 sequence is CASSLSRGAYEQYF. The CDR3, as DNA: TGTGCCAGCAGCTTATCTCGCGGCGCCTACGAGCAGTACTTC.

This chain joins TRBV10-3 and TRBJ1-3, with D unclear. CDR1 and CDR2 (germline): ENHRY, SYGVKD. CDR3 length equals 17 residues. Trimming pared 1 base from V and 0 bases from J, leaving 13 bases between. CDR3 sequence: CAISEYQNTFSGNTIYF. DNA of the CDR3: TGTGCCATCAGTGAGTACCAGAACACATTCTCTGGAAACACCATATATTTT.

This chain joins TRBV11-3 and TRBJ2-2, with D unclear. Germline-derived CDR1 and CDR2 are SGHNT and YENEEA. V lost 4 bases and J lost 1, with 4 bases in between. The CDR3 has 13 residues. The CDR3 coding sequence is TGTGCCAGCAGCTCCAGGAACACCGGGGAGCTGTTTTTT. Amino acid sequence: CASSSRNTGELFF. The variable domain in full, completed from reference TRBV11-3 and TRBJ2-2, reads EAGVVQSPRYKIIEKKQPVAFWCNPISGHNTLYWYLQNLGQGPELLIRYENEEAVDDSQLPKDRFSAERLKGVDSTLKIQPAELGDSAVYLCASSSRNTGELFFGEGSRLTVL.

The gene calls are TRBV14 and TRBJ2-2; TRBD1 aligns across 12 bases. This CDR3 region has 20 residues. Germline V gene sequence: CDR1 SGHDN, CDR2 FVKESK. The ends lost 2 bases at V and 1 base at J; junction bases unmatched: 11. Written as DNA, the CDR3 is TGTGCCAGCAGCCAAACCCGGGACAGGGGGCGAATGGGGAACACCGGGGAGCTGTTTTTT. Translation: CASSQTRDRGRMGNTGELFF.

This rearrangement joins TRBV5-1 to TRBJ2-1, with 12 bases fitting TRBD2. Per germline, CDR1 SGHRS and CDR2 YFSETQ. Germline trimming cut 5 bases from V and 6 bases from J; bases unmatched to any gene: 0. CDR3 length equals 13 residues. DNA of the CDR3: TGCGCCAGCAGACTAGCGGGAGGCAATGAGCAGTTCTTC. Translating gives CASRLAGGNEQFF. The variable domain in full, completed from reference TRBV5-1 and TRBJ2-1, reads KAGVTQTPRYLIKTRGQQVTLSCSPISGHRSVSWYQQTPGQGLQFLFEYFSETQRNKGNFPGRFSGRQFSNSRSEMNVSTLELGDSALYLCASRLAGGNEQFFGPGTRLTVL.

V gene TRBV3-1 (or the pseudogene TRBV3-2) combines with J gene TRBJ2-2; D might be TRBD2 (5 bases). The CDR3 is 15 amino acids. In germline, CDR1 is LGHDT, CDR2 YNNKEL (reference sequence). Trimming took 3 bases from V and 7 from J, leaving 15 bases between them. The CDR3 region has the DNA TGTGCCAGCAGCCAGTTTATCAACGGGATCGGGGAGCTGTTTTTT. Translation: CASSQFINGIGELFF.